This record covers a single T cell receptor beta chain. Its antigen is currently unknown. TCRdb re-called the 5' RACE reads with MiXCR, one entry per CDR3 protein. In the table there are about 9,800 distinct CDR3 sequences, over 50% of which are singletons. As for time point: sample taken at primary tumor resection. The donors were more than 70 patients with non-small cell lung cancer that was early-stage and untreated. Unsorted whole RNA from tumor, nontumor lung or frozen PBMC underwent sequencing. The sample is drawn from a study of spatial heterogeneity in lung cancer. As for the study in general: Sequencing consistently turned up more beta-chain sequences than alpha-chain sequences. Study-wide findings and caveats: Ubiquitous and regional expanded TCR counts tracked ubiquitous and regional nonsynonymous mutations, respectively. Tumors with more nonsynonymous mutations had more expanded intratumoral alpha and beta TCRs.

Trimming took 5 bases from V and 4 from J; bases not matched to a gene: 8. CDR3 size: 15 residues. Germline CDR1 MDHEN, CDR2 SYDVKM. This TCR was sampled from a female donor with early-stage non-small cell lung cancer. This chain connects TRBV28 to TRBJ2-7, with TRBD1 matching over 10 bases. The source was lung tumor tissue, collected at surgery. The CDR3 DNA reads TGTGCCAGCAGTCTGACAGGGGGCGGCAAGTACGAGCAGTACTTC. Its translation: CASSLTGGGKYEQYF. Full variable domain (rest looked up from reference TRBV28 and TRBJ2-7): DVKVTQSSRYLVKRTGEKVFLECVQDMDHENMFWYRQDPGLGLRLIYFSYDVKMKEKGDIPEGYSVSREKKERFSLILESASTNQTSMYLCASSLTGGGKYEQYFGPGTRLTVT.